The rows below give T cell receptor beta chains drawn from one sample of a study of T cell responses to AZD1222 COVID-19 vaccine. Using immunoSEQ multiplex PCR, the repertoire was profiled, and TCRdb retains in-frame clones only, with some absent. The sample yields 110,000 to 150,000 clones, about 88% seen once. Specimen: peripheral blood, collected 28 days after the second AZD1222 dose. The receptors originated from an adult who received the AZD1222 COVID-19 vaccine. Each CDR3 is given without its conserved first and last residue.

j_call v_call cdr3_aa
TRBJ2-3 TRBV5-6 ASSLSGSGGPGGTQY
TRBJ2-3 TRBV5-1 ASSPDSLDTQY
TRBJ1-1 TRBV24-1 ATSDFGGTEAF
TRBJ2-7 TRBV11-2 ASSFQGGQQY
TRBJ1-5 TRBV4-1 ASSQVMGRVRDQPQH
TRBJ2-1 TRBV7-9 ASSFRGAAYNEQF
TRBJ2-1 TRBV7-3 ASSPRTSGDNEQF
TRBJ1-5 TRBV15 ATSTASNQPQH
TRBJ2-5 TRBV2 ASSRDRGGETQY
TRBJ1-4 TRBV5-1 ASSLAVGQGGEKLF
TRBJ2-7 TRBV2 ASKQADYEQY
TRBJ2-5 TRBV24-1 ATSGYTRGSQETQY
TRBJ2-7 TRBV6-5 ASSSGLQFYEQY
TRBJ2-7 TRBV5-1 ASSLEGGRDDQY
TRBJ2-1 TRBV9 ASSSRTSGSSYNEQF
TRBJ1-1 TRBV2 ASSGSSSLATEAF
TRBJ2-3 TRBV30 AWSGTSGGTDTQY
TRBJ1-2 TRBV6-5 ASDSGNANYGYT
TRBJ2-5 TRBV14 ASSQVASETQY
TRBJ1-2 TRBV28 ASQDGRYGYT
TRBJ2-1 TRBV14 ASSPILAAYNEQF
TRBJ2-1 TRBV7-2 ASSLWGGDDNEQF
TRBJ2-1 TRBV10-3 AISGSGPPLNEQF
TRBJ2-7 TRBV19 ASSGGRTNYEQY
TRBJ1-5 TRBV7-8 ASSQDGSNQPQH
TRBJ2-7 TRBV7-8 ASSPGKGYEQY
TRBJ2-2 TRBV15 ATMPSGRASTGELF
TRBJ2-1 TRBV11-1 ASSSAGPNLYNEQF
TRBJ2-2 TRBV5-1 ASNTGTVNTGELF
TRBJ1-6 TRBV28 ASSLPQGDNSPLH
TRBJ2-1 TRBV5-1 ASSSLIHSLSYNEQF
TRBJ2-1 TRBV4-1 ASSPAALVNEQF
TRBJ1-2 TRBV7-2 ASSPQWGLTEGYT
TRBJ2-5 TRBV28 ASSLGQLEAQY
TRBJ1-4 TRBV4-1 ASSQVSWGANEKLF
TRBJ1-1 TRBV28 ATLSFGVSAF
TRBJ1-4 TRBV6-4 ASSPNANEKLF
TRBJ2-1 TRBV3-1/TRBV3-2 ASSQQFASGSGEQF
TRBJ2-1 TRBV5-1 ASRPAGGPDNEQF
TRBJ1-1 TRBV7-2 ASSLGGAIPTEAF
TRBJ2-7 TRBV7-2 ASSLVPNYEQY
TRBJ2-7 TRBV5-1 ASSYLGPQTYEQY